This T cell receptor (beta chain) was recovered during a study of blood T cell repertoires in COVID-19. Study in general: Researchers got acute and convalescent COVID-19 samples from the United States, Italy and Spain. In each case, the material was cDNA or gDNA derived from T cells, B-cell-depleted T cells, or PBMCs.

CDR1 SGHAT and CDR2 FQNNGV come from the germline V gene. This CDR3 region has 16 residues. Trimming cost V 3 bases and J 5 bases; bases outside gene matches: 11. All enrollees were roughly 18 to 90 years old and from approximately 24 US areas. Cohort placement rested on clinical history that participants reported themselves. The method was immunoSEQ multiplex PCR; TCRdb's version includes in-frame clones alone and lacks a portion of them. The sample includes roughly 69,000 clones, approximately 78% seen only once; the top ten take approximately 3.5%. The sequence derives from a woman in her thirties or forties with acute COVID-19. The chain recombines TRBV11-2 with TRBJ2-5, with TRBD2 matching 8 bases. Sequenced: PBMCs or T cells enriched from blood (not recorded which). CDR3 sequence (DNA): TGTGCCAGCAGCTTTGTGGGACTAGGGGGGAGGGAGACCCAGTACTTC. Its translation is CASSFVGLGGRETQYF.